This is a list of T cell receptor beta chains from one sample in a study of blood T cell repertoires in COVID-19. Assay: immunoSEQ multiplex PCR; the TCRdb copy retains only in-frame clones and omits some. This sample carries fewer than 150,000 clones, roughly 90% of them seen once, and the ten largest clones take 8.4%. The sequenced material came from peripheral blood. All receptors come from a woman in her 70s who had recovered from COVID-19. Both conserved end residues are part of each CDR3. A D gene is named only where the DNA matches it firmly. Not all rows give a size; the values are once, few, many and, for expanded clones, a class.

CDR3 length: 16; D gene: TRBD1; J gene: TRBJ2-7; clone size: few; V gene: TRBV28; CDR3 protein: CASSWTGTFGSYEQYF; CDR3 DNA: TGTGCCAGCAGTTGGACAGGTACTTTCGGGTCCTACGAGCAGTACTTC
CDR3 length: 12; D gene: TRBD1; J gene: TRBJ2-7; clone size: .; V gene: TRBV18; CDR3 protein: CASSQTGSEQYF; CDR3 DNA: TGTGCCAGCTCGCAGACAGGGAGCGAGCAGTACTTC
CDR3 length: 12; D gene: .; J gene: TRBJ2-7; clone size: .; V gene: TRBV7-2; CDR3 protein: CASSTGGWEQYF; CDR3 DNA: TGTGCCAGCAGCACTGGGGGCTGGGAGCAGTACTTC
CDR3 length: 18; D gene: TRBD1; J gene: TRBJ2-3; clone size: .; V gene: TRBV11-2; CDR3 protein: CASSAGRRRDRGTDTQYF; CDR3 DNA: TGTGCCAGCAGCGCCGGTAGGAGGCGGGACAGGGGCACAGATACGCAGTATTTT
CDR3 length: 17; D gene: TRBD2; J gene: TRBJ2-7; clone size: .; V gene: TRBV27; CDR3 protein: CASSLSMLAGILYEQYF; CDR3 DNA: TGTGCCAGCAGTTTATCGATGCTAGCGGGGATACTATACGAGCAGTACTTC
CDR3 length: 15; D gene: TRBD2; J gene: TRBJ2-5; clone size: once; V gene: TRBV7-2; CDR3 protein: CASSFNSGGEETQYF; CDR3 DNA: TGTGCCAGCAGCTTCAATAGCGGGGGTGAGGAGACCCAGTACTTC
CDR3 length: 11; D gene: .; J gene: TRBJ1-2; clone size: .; V gene: TRBV7-9; CDR3 protein: CASSPDYGYTF; CDR3 DNA: TGTGCCAGCAGCCCCGACTATGGCTACACCTTC
CDR3 length: 16; D gene: TRBD2; J gene: TRBJ2-1; clone size: .; V gene: TRBV6-5; CDR3 protein: CASSYSWTSGIFEQFF; CDR3 DNA: TGTGCCAGCAGTTACTCGTGGACTAGCGGGATATTTGAGCAGTTCTTC
CDR3 length: 13; D gene: .; J gene: TRBJ1-6; clone size: .; V gene: TRBV4-3; CDR3 protein: CASSQDRRVPLHF; CDR3 DNA: TGCGCCAGCAGCCAAGATCGACGGGTTCCCCTCCACTTT
CDR3 length: 13; D gene: .; J gene: TRBJ2-4; clone size: .; V gene: TRBV19; CDR3 protein: CASSGRAKNIQYF; CDR3 DNA: TGTGCCAGTAGTGGGAGGGCCAAAAACATTCAGTACTTC
CDR3 length: 13; D gene: .; J gene: TRBJ1-6; clone size: .; V gene: TRBV29-1; CDR3 protein: CSAAVETGSPLHF; CDR3 DNA: TGCAGCGCGGCGGTGGAGACCGGCTCACCCCTCCACTTT
CDR3 length: 14; D gene: TRBD1; J gene: TRBJ2-1; clone size: .; V gene: TRBV2; CDR3 protein: CASKTGTGGYEQFF; CDR3 DNA: TGTGCCAGCAAGACCGGGACAGGGGGCTATGAGCAGTTCTTC
CDR3 length: 15; D gene: .; J gene: TRBJ1-5; clone size: .; V gene: TRBV5-1; CDR3 protein: CASSLVGGWDQPQHF; CDR3 DNA: TGCGCCAGCAGCTTGGTCGGGGGTTGGGATCAGCCCCAGCATTTT
CDR3 length: 18; D gene: TRBD1; J gene: TRBJ2-7; clone size: .; V gene: TRBV28; CDR3 protein: CASIREGDRVVGSYEQYF; CDR3 DNA: TGTGCCAGCATTAGAGAGGGGGACAGGGTCGTCGGCTCCTACGAGCAGTACTTC
CDR3 length: 17; D gene: .; J gene: TRBJ1-6; clone size: .; V gene: TRBV7-9; CDR3 protein: CASSIGGGGHLYSPLHF; CDR3 DNA: TGTGCCAGCAGCATAGGCGGTGGGGGACATCTGTATTCACCCCTCCACTTT
CDR3 length: 15; D gene: .; J gene: TRBJ2-1; clone size: .; V gene: TRBV11-2; CDR3 protein: CASSLDRGRGNEQFF; CDR3 DNA: TGTGCCAGCAGCCTCGACCGGGGGCGGGGGAATGAGCAGTTCTTC
CDR3 length: 14; D gene: .; J gene: TRBJ1-2; clone size: .; V gene: TRBV3-1/TRBV3-2; CDR3 protein: CASSPRGANYGYTF; CDR3 DNA: TGTGCCAGCAGCCCCCGGGGGGCTAACTATGGCTACACCTTC
CDR3 length: 20; D gene: .; J gene: TRBJ1-1; clone size: .; V gene: TRBV10-1; CDR3 protein: CASRHSLTRQLQTGNTEAFF; CDR3 DNA: TGCGCCAGCAGACACTCCCTCACTCGACAGCTCCAAACGGGGAACACTGAAGCTTTCTTT
CDR3 length: 14; D gene: TRBD1; J gene: TRBJ1-4; clone size: .; V gene: TRBV7-9; CDR3 protein: CASSFARGSEKLFF; CDR3 DNA: TGTGCCAGCAGCTTCGCCAGGGGGAGTGAAAAACTGTTTTTT
CDR3 length: 12; D gene: .; J gene: TRBJ1-2; clone size: few; V gene: TRBV5-5; CDR3 protein: CASSSRVYGYTF; CDR3 DNA: TGTGCCAGCAGCTCCCGGGTTTATGGCTACACCTTC
CDR3 length: 13; D gene: .; J gene: TRBJ1-5; clone size: .; V gene: TRBV30; CDR3 protein: CAWSAGPDQPQHF; CDR3 DNA: TGTGCCTGGAGTGCCGGTCCCGATCAGCCCCAGCATTTT
CDR3 length: 15; D gene: TRBD1; J gene: TRBJ2-7; clone size: .; V gene: TRBV2; CDR3 protein: CASVPYGTGGDEQYF; CDR3 DNA: TGTGCCAGCGTCCCGTACGGGACAGGGGGCGACGAGCAGTACTTC
CDR3 length: 14; D gene: .; J gene: TRBJ1-3; clone size: .; V gene: TRBV30; CDR3 protein: CAWRRLDRGNTIYF; CDR3 DNA: TGTGCCTGGAGGAGGCTAGATCGCGGAAACACCATATATTTT
CDR3 length: 15; D gene: .; J gene: TRBJ2-4; clone size: .; V gene: TRBV28; CDR3 protein: CASSPGELAKNIQYF; CDR3 DNA: TGTGCCAGCAGCCCAGGGGAACTAGCCAAAAACATTCAGTACTTC
CDR3 length: 14; D gene: .; J gene: TRBJ2-7; clone size: .; V gene: TRBV11-1; CDR3 protein: CASSLAPEAYEQYF; CDR3 DNA: TGTGCCAGCAGCTTAGCGCCGGAGGCCTACGAGCAGTACTTC
CDR3 length: 18; D gene: TRBD1; J gene: TRBJ2-7; clone size: once; V gene: TRBV6-1; CDR3 protein: CASSEAMGGTGGIYEQYF; CDR3 DNA: TGTGCCAGCAGTGAAGCCATGGGAGGAACAGGGGGAATCTACGAGCAGTACTTC
CDR3 length: 16; D gene: TRBD2; J gene: TRBJ2-3; clone size: .; V gene: TRBV30; CDR3 protein: CAWSVGLARGGDTQYF; CDR3 DNA: TGTGCCTGGAGTGTGGGACTAGCGAGGGGTGGAGATACGCAGTATTTT
CDR3 length: 16; D gene: .; J gene: TRBJ2-3; clone size: .; V gene: TRBV2; CDR3 protein: CASSEAQVTRGDTQYF; CDR3 DNA: TGTGCCAGCAGTGAAGCGCAGGTGACTAGAGGAGATACGCAGTATTTT
CDR3 length: 13; D gene: .; J gene: TRBJ2-1; clone size: .; V gene: TRBV12-3/TRBV12-4; CDR3 protein: CATWAEENNEQFF; CDR3 DNA: TGTGCCACCTGGGCAGAAGAAAACAATGAGCAGTTCTTC
CDR3 length: 14; D gene: .; J gene: TRBJ2-1; clone size: .; V gene: TRBV7-2; CDR3 protein: CASSPRALKDEQFF; CDR3 DNA: TGTGCCAGCAGCCCGCGGGCCTTAAAGGATGAGCAGTTCTTC
CDR3 length: 14; D gene: TRBD2; J gene: TRBJ2-7; clone size: .; V gene: TRBV7-2; CDR3 protein: CASRVLAGAYEQYF; CDR3 DNA: TGTGCCAGCAGGGTATTAGCGGGAGCGTACGAGCAGTACTTC
CDR3 length: 15; D gene: TRBD2; J gene: TRBJ2-5; clone size: .; V gene: TRBV28; CDR3 protein: CASSFQRGGTETQYF; CDR3 DNA: TGTGCCAGCAGTTTCCAGCGGGGCGGCACGGAGACCCAGTACTTC
CDR3 length: 13; D gene: TRBD1; J gene: TRBJ1-1; clone size: .; V gene: TRBV2; CDR3 protein: CASREQGATEAFF; CDR3 DNA: TGTGCCAGCAGAGAACAGGGGGCCACTGAAGCTTTCTTT
CDR3 length: 15; D gene: .; J gene: TRBJ1-4; clone size: .; V gene: TRBV14; CDR3 protein: CASSRPGAGNEKLFF; CDR3 DNA: TGTGCCAGCAGCCGCCCAGGGGCGGGTAATGAAAAACTGTTTTTT
CDR3 length: 13; D gene: .; J gene: TRBJ2-7; clone size: .; V gene: TRBV7-9; CDR3 protein: CASSLGGWGEQYF; CDR3 DNA: TGTGCCAGCAGCTTAGGAGGGTGGGGCGAGCAGTACTTC
CDR3 length: 15; D gene: TRBD2; J gene: TRBJ2-1; clone size: .; V gene: TRBV5-1; CDR3 protein: CASSPGTSGDGEQFF; CDR3 DNA: TGCGCCAGCAGCCCCGGGACTAGCGGTGACGGTGAGCAGTTCTTC
CDR3 length: 16; D gene: .; J gene: TRBJ1-3; clone size: .; V gene: TRBV7-9; CDR3 protein: CASSLGGNLSGNTIYF; CDR3 DNA: TGTGCCAGCAGCTTAGGAGGGAACCTCTCTGGAAACACCATATATTTT
CDR3 length: 16; D gene: TRBD2; J gene: TRBJ2-7; clone size: .; V gene: TRBV10-3; CDR3 protein: CAISGEGREVWYEQYF; CDR3 DNA: TGTGCCATCAGTGGGGAGGGACGGGAGGTCTGGTACGAGCAGTACTTC
CDR3 length: 19; D gene: TRBD2; J gene: TRBJ2-3; clone size: .; V gene: TRBV15; CDR3 protein: CATRSGGGGSFPSTDTQYF; CDR3 DNA: TGTGCCACCAGGTCGGGCGGGGGGGGCAGCTTTCCTAGCACAGATACGCAGTATTTT
CDR3 length: 12; D gene: TRBD1; J gene: TRBJ2-1; clone size: .; V gene: TRBV7-2; CDR3 protein: CASSPQGVEQFF; CDR3 DNA: TGTGCCAGCAGCCCACAGGGGGTTGAGCAGTTCTTC
CDR3 length: 16; D gene: .; J gene: TRBJ2-5; clone size: .; V gene: TRBV9; CDR3 protein: CASSSRFGGRGETQYF; CDR3 DNA: TGTGCCAGCAGCTCGCGTTTCGGGGGACGGGGGGAGACCCAGTACTTC
CDR3 length: 15; D gene: .; J gene: TRBJ2-7; clone size: .; V gene: TRBV6-2/TRBV6-3; CDR3 protein: CASSYGPGLSYEQYF; CDR3 DNA: TGTGCCAGCAGTTACGGTCCGGGACTTTCCTACGAGCAGTACTTC
CDR3 length: 11; D gene: .; J gene: TRBJ2-7; clone size: .; V gene: TRBV28; CDR3 protein: CASSPRSRQYF; CDR3 DNA: TGTGCCAGCAGTCCCAGGTCCAGGCAGTACTTC
CDR3 length: 16; D gene: TRBD2; J gene: TRBJ2-5; clone size: .; V gene: TRBV5-4; CDR3 protein: CASSLRLAGGQETQYF; CDR3 DNA: TGTGCCAGCAGCTTAAGACTAGCGGGAGGACAAGAGACCCAGTACTTC
CDR3 length: 12; D gene: .; J gene: TRBJ2-7; clone size: .; V gene: TRBV6-2/TRBV6-3; CDR3 protein: CASSYPVYEQYF; CDR3 DNA: TGTGCCAGCAGTTACCCAGTTTACGAGCAGTACTTC
CDR3 length: 14; D gene: .; J gene: TRBJ2-7; clone size: .; V gene: TRBV9; CDR3 protein: CASSVNSGSYEQYF; CDR3 DNA: TGTGCCAGCAGCGTAAATAGCGGCTCCTACGAGCAGTACTTC
CDR3 length: 16; D gene: .; J gene: TRBJ1-1; clone size: .; V gene: TRBV18; CDR3 protein: CASSPKQGHLNTEAFF; CDR3 DNA: TGTGCCAGCTCACCAAAACAGGGACACTTGAACACTGAAGCTTTCTTT
CDR3 length: 12; D gene: .; J gene: TRBJ2-7; clone size: .; V gene: TRBV12-3/TRBV12-4; CDR3 protein: CASSPLSDEQYF; CDR3 DNA: TGTGCCAGCAGTCCTCTCTCGGACGAGCAGTACTTC
CDR3 length: 12; D gene: .; J gene: TRBJ1-1; clone size: .; V gene: TRBV7-9; CDR3 protein: CASSYGDTEAFF; CDR3 DNA: TGTGCCAGCAGCTACGGGGACACTGAAGCTTTCTTT
CDR3 length: 14; D gene: .; J gene: TRBJ2-7; clone size: .; V gene: TRBV27; CDR3 protein: CASSLGGSSYEQYF; CDR3 DNA: TGTGCCAGCAGTTTAGGGGGGAGCTCCTACGAGCAGTACTTC
CDR3 length: 18; D gene: .; J gene: TRBJ1-3; clone size: .; V gene: TRBV6-1; CDR3 protein: CASSEWGGAANSGNTIYF; CDR3 DNA: TGTGCCAGCAGTGAATGGGGAGGGGCGGCGAACTCTGGAAACACCATATATTTT
CDR3 length: 14; D gene: TRBD1; J gene: TRBJ1-1; clone size: .; V gene: TRBV7-2; CDR3 protein: CASRRDRVNTEAFF; CDR3 DNA: TGTGCCAGCAGGAGAGACAGGGTGAACACTGAAGCTTTCTTT